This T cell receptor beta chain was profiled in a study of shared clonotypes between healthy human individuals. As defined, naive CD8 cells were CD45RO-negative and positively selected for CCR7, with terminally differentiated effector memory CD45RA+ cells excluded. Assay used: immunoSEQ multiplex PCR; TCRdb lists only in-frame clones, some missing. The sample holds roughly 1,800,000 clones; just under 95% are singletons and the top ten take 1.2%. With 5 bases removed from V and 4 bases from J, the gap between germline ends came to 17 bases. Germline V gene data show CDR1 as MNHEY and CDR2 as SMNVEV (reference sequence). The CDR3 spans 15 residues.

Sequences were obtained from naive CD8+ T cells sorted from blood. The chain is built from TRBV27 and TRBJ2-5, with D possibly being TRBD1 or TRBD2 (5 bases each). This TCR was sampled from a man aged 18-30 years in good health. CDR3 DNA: TGTGCCAGCAGTCCTCACTCCGGGGACCTAGAGACCCAGTACTTC. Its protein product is CASSPHSGDLETQYF.